The rows below give T cell receptor beta chains drawn from one sample of a study of T cells in tuberculosis. Libraries were prepared by immunoSEQ multiplex PCR; TCRdb keeps only in-frame clonotypes and omits some of them. The sample consists of 35,000 to 40,000 clones, around 93% of them appearing once. Sequenced input: PBMCs. These receptors came from a donor aged 10-29 years with latent tuberculosis or without tuberculosis infection. Some clones in this sample may be carry-over from other donors' samples. CDR3s leave out the opening cysteine and the closing phenylalanine or tryptophan.

j_call,v_call,cdr3_aa
TRBJ1-1,TRBV18,ASSPLQEPDTEAF
TRBJ2-1,TRBV5-1,ASSNPTRGLNEQF
TRBJ2-1,TRBV4-3,ASSRIVVGQGSIEQF
TRBJ2-1,TRBV7-3,ASSLSAGAYNEQF
TRBJ2-3,TRBV25-1,ASSRRGNHPPDTQY
TRBJ1-1,TRBV7-6,ASSSYRDTEAF
TRBJ1-5,TRBV4-1,ASSLTGPNNQPQH
TRBJ1-5,TRBV19,ASRAGLSNQPQH
TRBJ1-4,TRBV7-5,VRSLDGTSGTGVFAYQKLF
TRBJ1-3,TRBV28,ASSPPPGQVAGNTIY
TRBJ2-3,TRBV6-6,ASSPPGGRTDTQY
TRBJ1-1,TRBV4-3,ASSLWTGSNTEAF
TRBJ2-1,TRBV5-4,ASSSGGASSYNEQF
TRBJ2-3,TRBV12-5,ASGLTQGSHSGTQY
TRBJ1-3,TRBV18,ASSPEAGSGNTIY
TRBJ2-1,TRBV18,ASSPPGLRLAGGSRF
TRBJ1-5,TRBV19,ASSIPDRAGQPQH
TRBJ1-5,TRBV7-2,ASNTAGNQPQH
TRBJ2-6,TRBV4-3,ASSQDPVSGANVLT
TRBJ2-1,TRBV14,ASSPFSGGGYNEQF
TRBJ1-1,TRBV7-8,ASSLEQGKAF
TRBJ2-6,TRBV4-3,ASSRGTGGSGANVLT
TRBJ2-1,TRBV7-2,ASPGAGVYNEQF
TRBJ1-4,TRBV6-5,ASSYGPGGEKLF
TRBJ2-1,TRBV10-1,ASSGAGTGRDNEQF
TRBJ2-3,TRBV9,ASSVGQRHQSTDTQY
TRBJ2-1,TRBV19,ASRDVVSRRYNEQF
TRBJ1-5,TRBV9,ASSFGQASGQPQH
TRBJ2-1,TRBV13,ASSPRGGTGEQF
TRBJ2-7,TRBV11-2,ASSSLRGAVGPYEQY
TRBJ1-5,TRBV5-1,ASSPAGNQPQH
TRBJ2-7,TRBV25-1,ASSYRTGEGYEQY
TRBJ1-1,TRBV18,ASSPGTGDVAF
TRBJ2-7,TRBV7-9,ASINTGLEYEQY
TRBJ2-1,TRBV18,ASSASYNEQF
TRBJ1-2,TRBV5-4,ASSGGQIYGYT
TRBJ1-1,TRBV11-2,ASSLVRGDEAF
TRBJ1-1,TRBV9,ASSVGPAGEAEAF
TRBJ1-1,TRBV18,ASSPRDRGSTEAF
TRBJ1-5,TRBV6-1,ASEGGTGFNQPQH
TRBJ1-3,TRBV5-1,ASSSAGAGAGNTIY